These T cell receptor beta chains were read from a single sample in a study of T cells after yellow fever vaccination. Each CDR3 protein gets one entry after TCRdb re-called the 5' RACE reads with MiXCR. This sample has around 350,000 distinct CDR3 sequences; 6.2% occur once, and the top ten carry over 12%. Sample: PBMCs, taken 5 days after the yellow fever booster vaccination. These receptors all come from a man in his thirties or forties who received the YFV17D yellow fever vaccine. Each CDR3 is given with its conserved first and last residue. A D gene is named only where the DNA matches it firmly. The size entry is marked missing in some rows and otherwise reads once, few, many or a size class.

J | length | D | size | V | DNA | CDR3
TRBJ2-1 | 13 | TRBD2 | few | TRBV29-1 | TGCAGCGAGGGACTAGCGGGAGGCAATGAGCAGTTCTTC | CSEGLAGGNEQFF
TRBJ1-4 | 12 | - | many | TRBV6-6 | TGTGCCACCTCAGGGACGGGTGAAAAACTGTTTTTT | CATSGTGEKLFF
TRBJ2-1 | 15 | - | many | TRBV6-5 | TGTGCCAGCAGTTACGAGGATGCCTCCTACAATGAGCAGTTCTTC | CASSYEDASYNEQFF
TRBJ2-2 | 14 | TRBD2 | many | TRBV6-1 | TGTGCCAGCGGACTAGCGACGAACACCGGGGAGCTGTTTTTT | CASGLATNTGELFF
TRBJ2-7 | 11 | - | many | TRBV29-1 | TGCAGCGTTGACGGCCCTAGGGAGCAGTACTTC | CSVDGPREQYF
TRBJ2-2 | 16 | - | many | TRBV9 | TGTGCCAGCAGCGCCTCCGGGACAACGAACACCGGGGAGCTGTTTTTT | CASSASGTTNTGELFF
TRBJ2-3 | 14 | - | many | TRBV20-1 | TGCAGTGCTAGGCCGCTTGAAAGTGTGGATACGCAGTATTTT | CSARPLESVDTQYF
TRBJ2-5 | 19 | - | - | TRBV20-1 | TGCAGTGCTAGAGCTCCCGGGGACACCCGAGAAGATCCACCCGAGACCCAGTACTTC | CSARAPGDTREDPPETQYF
TRBJ2-7 | 15 | TRBD1 | few | TRBV18 | TGTGCCAGCTCGTCTGACAGGGGGCCCTCCTACGAGCAGTACTTC | CASSSDRGPSYEQYF
TRBJ2-2 | 18 | TRBD1 | few | TRBV6-5 | TGTGCCAGCAGTTACGGCGGGTGGGACAGGGGTTCAGCCGGGGAGCTGTTTTTT | CASSYGGWDRGSAGELFF
TRBJ2-1 | 16 | TRBD2 | many | TRBV5-1 | TGCGCCAGCAGCTTGGGCAGCGGGAAGGTCGCCGCCGAGCAGTTCTTC | CASSLGSGKVAAEQFF
TRBJ2-5 | 13 | - | few | TRBV2 | TGTGCCAGCACGGACGGCTACCAAGAGACCCAGTACTTC | CASTDGYQETQYF
TRBJ2-5 | 19 | - | many | TRBV11-2 | TGTGCCAGCAGCTTTCGACCCCCGTCCCGGTTGGGGGTCCAAGAGACCCAGTACTTC | CASSFRPPSRLGVQETQYF
TRBJ2-5 | 13 | - | many | TRBV7-2 | TGTGCCAGCAGCCCGGGGGCAGAGGGGACCCAGTACTTC | CASSPGAEGTQYF
TRBJ2-1 | 12 | - | - | TRBV29-1 | TGCAGCGCTGGCCGTAGACCCCCTGAGCAGTTCTTC | CSAGRRPPEQFF
TRBJ2-1 | 15 | - | - | TRBV5-1 | TGCGCCAGCAGCTTGGGAGGGACACGGAACAATGAGCAGTTCTTC | CASSLGGTRNNEQFF
TRBJ2-2 | 13 | - | - | TRBV20-1 | TGCAGTGCTAGGGGGCATAACACCGGGGAGCTGTTTTTT | CSARGHNTGELFF
TRBJ2-2 | 16 | TRBD2 | few | TRBV7-2 | TGTGCCAGCAGCTTTAGCGGGAGGGGGAACACCGGGGAGCTGTTTTTT | CASSFSGRGNTGELFF
TRBJ1-2 | 12 | - | few | TRBV6-5 | TGTGCCAGCAGGACGGACAGTTATGGCTACACCTTC | CASRTDSYGYTF
TRBJ2-1 | 18 | TRBD2 | few | TRBV28 | TGTGCCAGCAGTTTATTAGCTCCTAGCGGGCTAACTTACAATGAGCAGTTCTTC | CASSLLAPSGLTYNEQFF
TRBJ2-1 | 14 | TRBD2 | - | TRBV30 | TGTGCCTGGGGGGACGGGACTAGCGTCCATGAGCAGTTCTTC | CAWGDGTSVHEQFF
TRBJ1-2 | 13 | - | many | TRBV6-1 | TGTGCCAGCAGTGAACTGGACAGCTATGGCTACACCTTC | CASSELDSYGYTF
TRBJ2-7 | 13 | TRBD2 | many | TRBV12-3/TRBV12-4 | TGTGCCAGGCCGGGACTAGTGAGCCACGAGCAGTACTTC | CARPGLVSHEQYF
TRBJ2-2 | 15 | TRBD1 | few | TRBV5-4 | TGTGCCAGCAGCTGGGACAGGGCGAACACCGGGGAGCTGTTTTTT | CASSWDRANTGELFF
TRBJ2-2 | 17 | TRBD2 | few | TRBV27 | TGTGCCAGCGGGCGGCTAGCGGGAGGAACAAACACCGGGGAGCTGTTTTTT | CASGRLAGGTNTGELFF
TRBJ2-5 | 15 | - | once | TRBV7-7 | TGTGCCAGCAGCCAAGACAAGGGGGTACAAGAGACCCAGTACTTC | CASSQDKGVQETQYF
TRBJ1-1 | 13 | - | - | TRBV6-1 | TGTGCCAGCACAAGACAGGCCAACACTGAAGCTTTCTTT | CASTRQANTEAFF
TRBJ2-3 | 14 | TRBD2 | few | TRBV20-1 | TGCAGTGCTCCCTCGGGTAGCGGGGGAGATACGCAGTATTTT | CSAPSGSGGDTQYF
TRBJ2-4 | 17 | - | many | TRBV23-1 | TGCGCCAGCAGTCAACGAATCGGAAGGAGGGCCAAAAACATTCAGTACTTC | CASSQRIGRRAKNIQYF
TRBJ2-5 | 13 | - | many | TRBV29-1 | TGCAGCGCCCTGGGACACCTCCGGGAGACCCAGTACTTC | CSALGHLRETQYF
TRBJ2-6 | 15 | - | - | TRBV6-5 | TGTGCCAGCAGTTACTCTGAGGCTGGGGCCAACGTCCTGACTTTC | CASSYSEAGANVLTF
TRBJ2-1 | 16 | - | many | TRBV15 | TGTGCCACCAGCTCACCGGATAGGAACACTTACAATGAGCAGTTCTTC | CATSSPDRNTYNEQFF
TRBJ1-1 | 14 | - | - | TRBV7-9 | TGTGCCAGCAGCTTCGGGATGATGAACACTGAAGCTTTCTTT | CASSFGMMNTEAFF
TRBJ2-5 | 13 | - | many | TRBV18 | TGTGCCAGCTCACCACCGGGGGGAGAGACCCAGTACTTC | CASSPPGGETQYF
TRBJ2-1 | 15 | - | few | TRBV19 | TGTGCCAGTAGTATTGTCTTTTGGGATAACAATGAGCAGTTCTTC | CASSIVFWDNNEQFF
TRBJ2-2 | 14 | - | few | TRBV20-1 | TGCAGTGCTAGAGATGGGGGGAACACCGGGGAGCTGTTTTTT | CSARDGGNTGELFF